The T cell receptor beta chain under discussion was sequenced for a study of PD-1 blockade in mismatch repair-deficient tumors. Study background: Patients had over ten mismatch repair-deficient cancer types and were previously treated and progressing. Study-level results: Rapid post-treatment expansion, then contraction, generally preceding radiologic response, marked tumor-resident clones.

Germline V gives CDR1 MNHEY, CDR2 SMNVEV (reference sequence). The CDR3 is 11 amino acids. The V and J ends lost 8 bases and 5 bases respectively, with 10 bases between them. Every patient had mismatch repair deficiency by PCR or immunohistochemistry. Three pembrolizumab responders had their TCRs sequenced. In regard to this clone: What it recognizes is unknown.

TCRdb keeps only in-frame clones here, not all; method: immunoSEQ multiplex PCR. Of about 110,000 clones in the sample, 70% to 80% were seen once. This receptor was identified in an adult with mismatch repair-deficient cancer. Material: peripheral blood, obtained 60 to 65 weeks after starting pembrolizumab. The chain carries TRBV27 and TRBJ2-7, with D maybe TRBD1 (6 bases). The DNA of the CDR3 is TGTGCCAGCGAAAGGGGGAACGAGCAGTACTTC. Translating gives CASERGNEQYF.